The 28 T cell receptor beta chains listed next were all sequenced from one sample in a study of blood T cell repertoires in COVID-19 (dated by TCRdb to the early 2020s). The library was prepared using the immunoSEQ multiplex PCR assay. TCRdb limited this immuneACCESS table to in-frame rearrangements with V and J called. A share of clones is missing; checked studies link under half to unresolved V genes, and the rest is unexplained. This sample holds approximately 230,000 clones; 70% to 90% were observed only once. The ten largest clones add up to 3% of the sample. Sequencing input: peripheral blood. Receptors were obtained from a man between 18 and 29 years old with active or convalescent COVID-19.

V gene TRBV27 combines with J gene TRBJ2-7; 10 nucleotides match TRBD1. This CDR3 is 15 amino acids long. V was clipped by 8 bases and J by 5 bases; unmatched bases: 12. The germline V gene has CDR1 MNHEY and CDR2 SMNVEV (reference sequence). The CDR3 bases are TGTGCCAGCGCCTCCTCCGGGACAGGGGACAACGAGCAGTACTTC. This encodes CASASSGTGDNEQYF.

The genes are TRBV9 and TRBJ2-1, with 7 bases that match TRBD2. Germline V gene sequence: CDR1 SGDLS, CDR2 YYNGEE. V lost 4 bases to trimming and J lost 6 bases; unmatched junction nucleotides: 10. The CDR3 contains 15 residues. CDR3 DNA sequence: TGTGCCAGCAGCACAGACGGGGAGGGCTTCAATGAGCAGTTCTTC. Protein product: CASSTDGEGFNEQFF. Supplemented by reference TRBV9 and TRBJ2-1, the full variable domain reads DSGVTQTPKHLITATGQRVTLRCSPRSGDLSVYWYQQSLDQGLQFLIQYYNGEERAKGNILERFSAQQFPDLHSELNLSSLELGDSALYFCASSTDGEGFNEQFFGPGTRLTVL.

V usage is TRBV7-3 and J usage is TRBJ1-2, with TRBD1 identical over 8 bases. J gave up 7 bases and V 4 bases, and 5 bases lay outside the gene matches. CDR1 SGHTA and CDR2 FQGTGA come from the germline V gene. There are 13 residues in the CDR3. CDR3 sequence (DNA): TGTGCCAGCAGCTCGGGGACAGGATCTGGCTACACCTTC. This codes for CASSSGTGSGYTF.

The chain recombines TRBV15 with TRBJ2-7; 8 nucleotides agree with TRBD2. V lost 5 bases and J lost 3; bases outside the gene matches: 12. CDR3 length: 16 amino acids. Germline CDR1 LNHNV, CDR2 YYDKDF (reference sequence). The CDR3 reads CATSVILAGTVYEQYF. The CDR3 DNA reads as TGTGCCACCAGCGTTATTTTAGCGGGAACCGTCTACGAGCAGTACTTC.

This chain connects TRBV12-3 or TRBV12-4 to TRBJ1-2; a weak D match, TRBD1 (6 bases). The CDR3 consists of 13 residues. The ends were cut back, 4 bases at V and 7 bases at J, with 13 bases in the middle. In nucleotides, the CDR3 is TGTGCCAGCAGTTCCACAGGGATTGGTGGCTACACCTTC. Protein product: CASSSTGIGGYTF.

The rearrangement uses TRBV3-1 (or the pseudogene TRBV3-2) and TRBJ2-7; tentative D call: TRBD2 (6 bases). Trimming cost V 3 bases and J 7 bases, with 25 bases left between them. CDR1 and CDR2 from the germline V gene are LGHDT and YNNKEL (reference sequence). The CDR3 has 17 amino acids. The CDR3 protein is CASSHGSGNRESWEQYF. The CDR3 coding sequence is TGTGCCAGCAGCCATGGTAGCGGAAACCGAGAAAGTTGGGAGCAGTACTTC.

This clone was found once. The chain links TRBV9 to TRBJ1-1; the D is unclear. The CDR3 is 14 residues long. The germline V gene encodes CDR1 SGDLS and CDR2 YYNGEE. With 2 bases removed from V and 9 bases from J, the gap between germline ends came to 17 bases. This chain's CDR3 is CASSVGLKEIQAFF. CDR3 DNA: TGTGCCAGCAGCGTTGGTCTGAAGGAGATCCAAGCTTTCTTT.

The rearrangement uses TRBV28 and TRBJ1-6, with D possibly TRBD1 on 5 matching bases. The CDR3 loop spans 16 amino acids. Trimming removed 6 bases at V and 0 bases at J, with 12 bases between. Germline V gives CDR1 MDHEN, CDR2 SYDVKM. CDR3: CASSLDTSSYNSPLHF. Written as DNA, the CDR3 is TGTGCCAGCAGCCTGGACACGAGCTCCTATAATTCACCCCTCCACTTT.

The chain joins TRBV7-8 to TRBJ1-6, with D possibly TRBD1 on 5 matching bases. Per germline, CDR1 SGHVS and CDR2 FQNEAQ. Trimming cost V 7 bases and J 9 bases, with 19 bases left between them. CDR3 size: 15 residues. The CDR3 loop is CASTLIRGPLSPLHF. The CDR3 coding sequence is TGTGCCAGCACCCTAATAAGGGGTCCTCTTTCACCCCTCCACTTT.

V gene TRBV5-1 combines with J gene TRBJ2-7, with 7 nucleotides matching TRBD1. Germline CDR1 reads SGHRS; CDR2 reads YFSETQ. V shed 4 bases, J shed 3 bases, and the junction held 10 bases outside the gene matches. There are 15 residues in the CDR3. CDR3: CASSVRDREIYEQYF. The CDR3 bases are TGCGCCAGCAGCGTGCGAGACAGGGAAATCTACGAGCAGTACTTC.

The rearrangement joins TRBV10-1 to TRBJ2-5; 8 bases align to TRBD2. Germline V gene data show CDR1 as WNHNN and CDR2 as SYGVQD (reference sequence). The CDR3 runs to 16 residues. The ends lost 6 bases at V and 4 bases at J; junction bases unmatched: 13. The CDR3 DNA follows: TGCGCCAGCAGGACGGGGCCCGGGGGGGCCCCAGAGACCCAGTACTTC. It yields the protein CASRTGPGGAPETQYF.

The chain recombines TRBV23-1 with TRBJ1-5, with D perhaps TRBD1 (6 bases). TRBV23-1 is sorted into the ORF group, with uncertain function. The CDR3 is 19 residues long. V dropped 3 bases and J dropped 0 bases, with 21 bases sitting between them. The CDR3: CASSHQTGESTDSNQPQHF. The CDR3 nucleotides read TGCGCCAGCAGTCATCAGACAGGAGAATCCACCGATAGCAATCAGCCCCAGCATTTT.

V is TRBV6-5 and J is TRBJ2-5; 15 positions agree with TRBD2. Per germline, CDR1 MNHEY and CDR2 SVGAGI. The V gene end was trimmed by 6 bases and the J gene end by 4 bases; junction bases not matched to a gene: 0. The CDR3 runs to 14 residues. As DNA, the CDR3 is TGTGCCAGCAGGGGACTAGCGGGGGGAGAGACCCAGTACTTC. Protein: CASRGLAGGETQYF.

This rearrangement joins TRBV9 to TRBJ1-1; TRBD1 is a possible D gene (5 bases). The germline V gene has CDR1 SGDLS and CDR2 YYNGEE. The V end was cut by 4 bases, the J end by 1 base, with 17 bases between. The CDR3 has 16 amino acids. The CDR3 nucleotides are TGTGCCAGCAGCTTTTCCCCACAAGACAGGAACACTGAAGCTTTCTTT. Translated, it gives CASSFSPQDRNTEAFF.

The chain employs TRBV7-2 and TRBJ1-2; the D gene is possibly TRBD1 (6 bases). The V end lost 1 base, the J end lost 6 bases, and 15 bases lay between the germline ends. The CDR3 consists of 15 residues. Germline V CDR1 and CDR2: SGHTA, FQGNSA. The CDR3 nucleotides are TGTGCCAGCAGCTTAGTGGGGGCTATTGGGGATGGCTACACCTTC. Protein: CASSLVGAIGDGYTF. The whole variable domain, remainder taken from reference TRBV7-2 and TRBJ1-2, is GAGVSQSPSNKVTEKGKDVELRCDPISGHTALYWYRQSLGQGLEFLIYFQGNSAPDKSGLPSDRFSAERTGGSVSTLTIQRTQQEDSAVYLCASSLVGAIGDGYTFGSGTRLTVV.

The V and J genes are TRBV5-4 and TRBJ2-7; 15 nucleotides agree with TRBD2. The trim removed 4 bases at V and 4 bases at J, leaving 6 bases unmatched. Germline V gives CDR1 SGHNT, CDR2 YYREEE (reference sequence). CDR3 length: 16 amino acids. CDR3 residues: CASSPGLAGGEYEQYF. DNA of the CDR3: TGTGCCAGCAGCCCGGGACTAGCGGGAGGAGAGTACGAGCAGTACTTC.

V and J are TRBV7-7 and TRBJ2-5, with 9 nucleotides matching TRBD1. Germline CDR1 and CDR2: SSHAT and FNYEAQ (reference sequence). CDR3 length: 15 residues. V lost 4 bases, J lost 9 bases, and 12 bases stayed unmatched. Written as DNA, the CDR3 is TGTGCCAGCAGCTCAGAGCCGGGACAGGGAGTATCCCAGTACTTC. Translation gives CASSSEPGQGVSQYF.

The CDR3 loop is CASSLELAKNIQYF. The CDR3 DNA follows: TGTGCCAGCAGCTTGGAACTAGCCAAAAACATTCAGTACTTC. The chain couples TRBV5-5 to TRBJ2-4; D is ambiguous. Germline loops: CDR1 SGHKS, CDR2 YYEKEE (reference sequence). Trimming took off 0 bases at V and 0 bases at J, with 4 bases between the two ends. The CDR3 is made up of 14 amino acids.

The chain employs TRBV7-2 and TRBJ1-4, with 7 bases aligning to TRBD1. The V segment lost 4 bases and the J segment 8 bases; nucleotides outside the gene matches: 4. Germline CDR1 and CDR2: SGHTA and FQGNSA. The CDR3 contains 13 residues. The CDR3 region is CASSSQGREKLFF. In nucleotides, the CDR3 is TGTGCCAGCAGCTCACAGGGGAGGGAAAAACTGTTTTTT. Full variable domain (remainder filled in from reference TRBV7-2 and TRBJ1-4): GAGVSQSPSNKVTEKGKDVELRCDPISGHTALYWYRQSLGQGLEFLIYFQGNSAPDKSGLPSDRFSAERTGGSVSTLTIQRTQQEDSAVYLCASSSQGREKLFFGSGTQLSVL.

This sequence joins TRBV27 and TRBJ1-1, with 10 positions matching TRBD1. CDR1 is MNHEY, CDR2 SMNVEV, per germline (reference sequence). Trimming removed 6 bases from V and 7 bases from J; junction bases left unmatched: 8. The CDR3 sequence is 14 residues long. The CDR3 loop is CASSALDRGFEAFF. CDR3 DNA sequence: TGTGCCAGCAGCGCTTTGGACAGGGGGTTTGAAGCTTTCTTT.

The V gene is TRBV21-1, the J gene TRBJ1-6; the table names TRBD1, a call not compared with the DNA. TRBV21-1 is described as a pseudogene. This CDR3 is 15 amino acids long. The CDR3 bases are TGTGCCAGCACCCCCAGATTTTACTATAATTCACCCCTCCACTTT. Protein sequence: CASTPRFYYNSPLHF.

The rearrangement joins TRBV6-9 to TRBJ2-3; 16 bases line up with TRBD2. After removal of 4 bases from V and 1 base from J, the junction contained 11 bases not matched to a gene. Per the germline V gene, CDR1 is MNHGY and CDR2 is SVAAGI. The CDR3 length is 20 residues. The CDR3 bases are TGTGCCAGCAGTTCCTCCTTGGGACTAGCGGGAGGGCCTCGCACAGATACGCAGTATTTT. It encodes CASSSSLGLAGGPRTDTQYF.

This chain connects TRBV12-3 or TRBV12-4 to TRBJ2-1; unclear D gene. V dropped 3 bases and J dropped 8 bases, with 5 bases sitting between them. This CDR3 spans 11 amino acids. The CDR3 sequence: CASSFLYEQFF. The CDR3 region has the DNA TGTGCCAGCAGTTTTCTCTATGAGCAGTTCTTC.

The gene calls are TRBV28 and TRBJ1-3; D is unclear. The CDR3 covers 12 residues. V was cut by 4 bases and J by 7 bases, with 8 bases left in between. Germline assignment: CDR1 MDHEN and CDR2 SYDVKM. Here the CDR3 reads CASSSPRNTIYF. CDR3 coding DNA: TGTGCCAGCAGTTCCCCCAGGAACACCATATATTTT.

The chain joins TRBV5-1 to TRBJ1-6; D is possibly TRBD1 (5 bases). V dropped 4 bases and J dropped 13 bases, with 12 bases sitting between them. Germline values: CDR1 SGHRS, CDR2 YFSETQ. CDR3 length equals 12 residues. CDR3 DNA sequence: TGCGCCAGCAGCGACGGGACTTCTCCCCTCCACTTT. Protein sequence: CASSDGTSPLHF.

The rearrangement uses TRBV3-1 (or the pseudogene TRBV3-2) and TRBJ2-7; 8 bases match TRBD2. This CDR3 has 15 residues. Germline values: CDR1 LGHDT, CDR2 YNNKEL (reference sequence). The J segment lost 1 base and the V segment lost 0 bases, leaving 2 bases of the junction unmatched. For the CDR3, the DNA is TGTGCCAGCAGCCAAGAGCCTAGCGGGTCCTACGAGCAGTACTTC. Translation: CASSQEPSGSYEQYF.

This chain uses TRBV7-2 with TRBJ2-1; perhaps TRBD1 as D (6 bases). The CDR3 consists of 16 residues. Germline V gives CDR1 SGHTA, CDR2 FQGNSA. V lost 4 bases to trimming and J lost 2 bases, with 15 bases between them. As DNA, the CDR3 is TGTGCCAGCAGCTCTAGGGGGACGAGTACCTACAATGAGCAGTTCTTC. Its protein is CASSSRGTSTYNEQFF.

The V call is TRBV5-4, the J call TRBJ1-1, with 11 bases matching TRBD1. The CDR3 consists of 17 residues. Germline CDR1 reads SGHNT; CDR2 reads YYREEE (reference sequence). The trim removed 0 bases at V and 2 bases at J, leaving 6 bases unmatched. The CDR3 spells CASSLGGWTGGNTEAFF. As DNA, the CDR3 is TGTGCCAGCAGCTTGGGTGGTTGGACAGGGGGCAACACTGAAGCTTTCTTT.